The 24 T cell receptor beta chains below were found in one sample sequenced in a study of T-cell reconstitution after alpha-beta-depleted transplantation in children. Unique molecular identifiers featured in how the TCRbeta library was prepared. A single record per CDR3 protein comes from TCRdb applying MiXCR to the PCR reads. The table includes about 200,000 distinct CDR3 sequences, roughly 7.1% detected once. Sequenced material: PBMCs, taken before TCRalphabeta/CD19-depleted stem cell transplant. Receptors originate from a boy aged 2 to 10 with acute lymphoblastic leukemia, due to receive a stem cell transplant.

This clonotype was seen a few times. V usage is TRBV20-1 and J usage is TRBJ2-7; 7 positions agree with TRBD1. Germline V gene lookup returns CDR1 DFQATT and CDR2 SNEGSKA (reference sequence). The CDR3 has 15 residues. Germline trimming cut 2 bases from V and 2 bases from J; bases unmatched to any gene: 9. CDR3 loop: CSARLDQGVPYEQYF. Written as DNA, the CDR3 is TGCAGTGCTAGACTCGATCAGGGGGTTCCCTACGAGCAGTACTTC.

This clonotype was detected ten times or more. The chain carries TRBV18 and TRBJ2-5; no definite D call. Germline V gene sequence: CDR1 KGHSH, CDR2 LQKENI. Trimming left V 3 bases short and J 2 bases short, with 7 bases between. The CDR3 is 13 amino acids. In DNA, the CDR3 is TGTGCCAGCTCACCGGATAAACAAGAGACCCAGTACTTC. This gives the protein CASSPDKQETQYF.

This clonotype was seen ten or more times. V and J are TRBV7-2 and TRBJ2-3; 11 bases agree with TRBD2. The germline CDR1 and CDR2 sequences are SGHTA and FQGNSA. The CDR3 covers 18 residues. J gave up 3 bases and V 5 bases, and 13 bases lay outside the gene matches. The DNA for the CDR3 is TGTGCCAGCAGCACCGTCCGCTTAGCGGGAGGGGGGACAGATACGCAGTATTTT. Its translation: CASSTVRLAGGGTDTQYF. Using reference TRBV7-2 and TRBJ2-3 for the parts outside the CDR3, the full variable domain is GAGVSQSPSNKVTEKGKDVELRCDPISGHTALYWYRQSLGQGLEFLIYFQGNSAPDKSGLPSDRFSAERTGGSVSTLTIQRTQQEDSAVYLCASSTVRLAGGGTDTQYFGPGTRLTVL.

This clonotype was seen repeatedly, ten times or more. The chain links TRBV3-1 to TRBJ2-2; the D is unclear. Germline-derived CDR1 and CDR2 are LGHDT and YNNKEL (reference sequence). This CDR3 is 16 amino acids long. The V end lost 5 bases, the J end lost 0 bases, and 13 bases lay between the germline ends. The CDR3, as DNA: TGTGCCAGCAGCTCGGCGCTAACCTCGAACACCGGGGAGCTGTTTTTT. As protein: CASSSALTSNTGELFF.

This clonotype has at least ten counts. This chain connects TRBV29-1 to TRBJ1-1; the D is unclear. Germline V gene lookup returns CDR1 SQVTM and CDR2 ANQGSEA. This CDR3 comprises 14 residues. The CDR3: CGGSLSLENTEAFF. The CDR3 DNA is TGCGGTGGGTCCTTAAGTCTTGAGAACACTGAAGCTTTCTTT.

This clonotype was recorded at least ten times. The V gene is TRBV29-1, the J gene TRBJ1-2; no firm D call. Germline CDR1 SQVTM, CDR2 ANQGSEA. With 4 bases removed from V and 1 base from J, the gap between germline ends came to 7 bases. The CDR3 runs to 12 residues. The CDR3 DNA is TGCAGCGTTGTAACAGATAACTATGGCTACACCTTC. This codes for CSVVTDNYGYTF.

This clonotype was seen at least ten times. The J gene is TRBJ2-1, the V gene TRBV29-1; D is undetermined. The CDR3 is 11 residues long. Germline V lookup: CDR1 SQVTM, CDR2 ANQGSEA. With 3 bases removed from V and 8 bases from J, the gap between germline ends came to 8 bases. The CDR3 coding sequence is TGCAGCGTTGAGTTGGGCTATGAGCAGTTCTTC. It translates to CSVELGYEQFF.

This clonotype was counted ten times or more. This chain links TRBV18 with TRBJ2-2; D remains unclear. Looked up from germline, CDR1 is KGHSH and CDR2 is LQKENI. Trimming removed 6 bases at V and 0 bases at J, with 14 bases between. The CDR3 loop spans 16 amino acids. Here the CDR3 DNA reads TGTGCCAGCTCTCAGTTTTCTACTACGAACACCGGGGAGCTGTTTTTT. Protein product: CASSQFSTTNTGELFF.

This clonotype was observed many times. This chain uses TRBV2 with TRBJ2-6; possibly TRBD1 or TRBD2 for D (5 bases each). Germline CDR1 and CDR2: SNHLY and FYNNEI. This CDR3 has 14 amino acids. The V and J ends lost 9 bases and 4 bases respectively, with 13 bases between them. DNA of the CDR3: TGTGCCAGAGAGTCAGGGACCGGGGCCAACGTCCTGACTTTC. It specifies CARESGTGANVLTF.

This clonotype was recorded at least ten times. This chain joins TRBV29-1 and TRBJ2-1; 11 positions agree with TRBD2. CDR3 length equals 16 residues. J lost 7 bases, V lost 2 bases, and 10 bases had no gene match. Per the germline V gene, CDR1 is SQVTM and CDR2 is ANQGSEA. The CDR3 sequence: CSVEYKASGRRNEQFF. The CDR3 nucleotides are TGCAGCGTTGAATATAAGGCTAGCGGGAGGAGGAATGAGCAGTTCTTC.

This clonotype came up many times. The chain employs TRBV6-6 and TRBJ1-3; D remains ambiguous. Trimming took 0 bases from V and 4 from J, leaving 4 bases between them. This CDR3 region has 13 residues. CDR1 is MNHNY, CDR2 SVGAGI, per germline (reference sequence). Here the CDR3 DNA reads TGTGCCAGCAGTTACTCGACAGGAAACACCATATATTTT. Translation gives CASSYSTGNTIYF.

This rearrangement joins TRBV5-6 to TRBJ2-1; TRBD2 aligns across 8 bases. There are 16 residues in the CDR3. J was trimmed by 15 bases and V by 0 bases; bases with no gene match: 17. The V gene's germline CDR1 is SGHDT and CDR2 YYEEEE. CDR3 nucleotide sequence: TGTGCCAGCAGCTTGGCTCCGGGAGGGCCAACGCGGAGGCTGTTCTTC. It yields the protein CASSLAPGGPTRRLFF.

This clonotype was observed many times. The chain combines TRBV7-2 with TRBJ2-5; a possible D gene is TRBD1 (6 bases). V lost 5 bases to trimming and J lost 3 bases, with 22 bases between them. CDR1 is SGHTA and CDR2 is FQGNSA in the germline V gene. This CDR3 contains 17 residues. CDR3: CASSHDDRSTMEETQYF. The CDR3 bases are TGTGCCAGCAGCCATGACGACAGGAGTACGATGGAAGAGACCCAGTACTTC. The full variable domain, rest sourced from reference TRBV7-2 and TRBJ2-5, is GAGVSQSPSNKVTEKGKDVELRCDPISGHTALYWYRQSLGQGLEFLIYFQGNSAPDKSGLPSDRFSAERTGGSVSTLTIQRTQQEDSAVYLCASSHDDRSTMEETQYFGPGTRLLVL.

The V and J genes are TRBV27 and TRBJ2-7, with D perhaps matching TRBD2 (5 bases). V lost 6 bases and J lost 5, with 20 bases in between. The length of the CDR3 is 15 residues. CDR1 MNHEY and CDR2 SMNVEV come from the germline V gene (reference sequence). The CDR3 DNA sequence: TGTGCCAGCAGCCTTCAGCCGGCGGGCTTCCACGAGCAGTACTTC. Translating gives CASSLQPAGFHEQYF.

This clonotype was picked up many times. The chain joins TRBV29-1 to TRBJ1-1; 7 nucleotides match TRBD1. From germline, CDR1 is SQVTM and CDR2 ANQGSEA. V lost 5 bases, J lost 0 bases, and 3 bases stayed unmatched. The CDR3 is made up of 13 amino acids. As DNA, the CDR3 is TGCAGCGTTCCGACAGGGCTGAACACTGAAGCTTTCTTT. Translated: CSVPTGLNTEAFF.

This clonotype has ten or more counts. This sequence joins TRBV29-1 and TRBJ2-5; D may be TRBD2 (5 bases). This CDR3 contains 12 residues. Trimming stripped 6 bases from V and 2 bases from J, with 10 bases between. Germline lookup yields CDR1 SQVTM and CDR2 ANQGSEA. The CDR3 nucleotides read TGCAGCGTCCTAACTAGTCAAGAGACCCAGTACTTC. Translated: CSVLTSQETQYF.

V usage is TRBV29-1 and J usage is TRBJ2-1; 7 bases match TRBD2. Germline V CDR1 and CDR2: SQVTM, ANQGSEA. The CDR3 length is 15 residues. V trimming: 3 bases; J trimming: 9 bases; junction bases outside the gene matches: 14. The CDR3 DNA reads as TGCAGCGTTGAGTCGTCTAGCGGCCTGAGGGGTGAGCAGTTCTTC. Its protein is CSVESSSGLRGEQFF.

This clonotype was observed at least ten times. The rearrangement joins TRBV27 to TRBJ2-1; TRBD1 agrees at 7 bases. V lost 4 bases and J lost 8; bases outside the gene matches: 5. This CDR3 comprises 13 residues. Germline V gene sequence: CDR1 MNHEY, CDR2 SMNVEV (reference sequence). CDR3 coding DNA: TGTGCCAGCAGTTCTTACAGGGGAGATGAGCAGTTCTTC. As protein: CASSSYRGDEQFF.

This clonotype was counted ten times or more. CDR3 bases: TGTGCCAGCAGACAGGAGGGCCATGAAGCTTTCTTT. It translates to CASRQEGHEAFF. This sequence joins TRBV7-9 and TRBJ1-1; a weak D match, TRBD1 (5 bases). Germline assignment: CDR1 SEHNR and CDR2 FQNEAQ (reference sequence). V gave up 6 bases and J gave up 7 bases, with 12 bases separating them. The CDR3 length is 12 residues.

This clonotype was counted many times. The DNA for the CDR3 is TGTGCCAGCAGCGTAGAACCTAGCGGCTCTTACGAGCAGTACTTC. This translates into CASSVEPSGSYEQYF. This chain connects TRBV9 to TRBJ2-7; 7 positions agree with TRBD2. V gave up 0 bases and J gave up 4 bases; unmatched junction bases: 7. Looked up from germline, CDR1 is SGDLS and CDR2 is YYNGEE. CDR3 length equals 15 residues.

This clonotype was seen ten or more times. This rearrangement joins TRBV6-1 to TRBJ1-6; the D is unclear. V dropped 6 bases and J dropped 10 bases, with 13 bases sitting between them. Germline-derived CDR1 and CDR2 are MNHNS and SASEGT. This CDR3 comprises 13 residues. CDR3 loop: CASSSAGVSPLHF. CDR3 DNA sequence: TGTGCCAGCAGCTCAGCGGGTGTCTCACCCCTCCACTTT.

This clonotype was counted many times. The V call is TRBV4-2, the J call TRBJ2-7; TRBD1 is a possible D gene (5 bases). The CDR3 contains 15 residues. Per the germline V gene, CDR1 is LGHNA and CDR2 is YNFKEQ. V was pared by 2 bases and J by 2 bases, with 13 bases between. The DNA for the CDR3 is TGTGCCAGCAGCCAATGGACGGAAGGGGCCTACGAGCAGTACTTC. Encoded protein: CASSQWTEGAYEQYF.

This clonotype has a count of ten or more. The V gene is TRBV5-1, the J gene TRBJ2-3, with 7 bases fitting TRBD2. In germline, CDR1 is SGHRS, CDR2 YFSETQ. The CDR3 runs to 16 residues. V shed 1 base and J 2 bases; nucleotides not matched to a gene: 7. As DNA, the CDR3 is TGCGCCAGCAGCTTGCAGGGAGGGATAGACACAGATACGCAGTATTTT. It is translated as CASSLQGGIDTDTQYF.

This clonotype was picked up a small number of times. V usage is TRBV20-1 and J usage is TRBJ2-5, with TRBD1 identical over 9 bases. Trimming at V came to 5 bases and at J to 1 base, leaving 5 bases not matched to a gene. Germline V gene data show CDR1 as DFQATT and CDR2 as SNEGSKA (reference sequence). CDR3 size: 14 residues. Written as DNA, the CDR3 is TGCAGTGCTCTGGACAGGGGCTTCCAAGAGACCCAGTACTTC. Translating gives CSALDRGFQETQYF.